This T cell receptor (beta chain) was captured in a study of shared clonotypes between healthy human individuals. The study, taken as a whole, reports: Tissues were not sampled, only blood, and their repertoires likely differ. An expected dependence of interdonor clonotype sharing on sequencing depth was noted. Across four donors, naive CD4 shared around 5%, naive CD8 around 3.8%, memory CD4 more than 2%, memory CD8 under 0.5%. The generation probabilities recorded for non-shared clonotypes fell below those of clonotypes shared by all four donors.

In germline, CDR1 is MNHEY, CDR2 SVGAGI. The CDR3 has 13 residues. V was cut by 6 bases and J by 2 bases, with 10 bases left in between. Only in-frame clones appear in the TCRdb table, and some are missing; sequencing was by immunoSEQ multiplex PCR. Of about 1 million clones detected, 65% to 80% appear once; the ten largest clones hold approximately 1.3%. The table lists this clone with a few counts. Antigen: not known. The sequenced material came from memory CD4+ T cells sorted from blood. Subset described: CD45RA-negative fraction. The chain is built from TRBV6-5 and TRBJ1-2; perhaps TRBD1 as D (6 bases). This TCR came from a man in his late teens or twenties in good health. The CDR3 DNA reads TGTGCCAGCAGACGACAGGAAAACTATGGCTACACCTTC. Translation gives CASRRQENYGYTF.